This TCR beta chain was profiled in a study of radiotherapy plus CTLA-4 blockade in lung cancer. V gave up 4 bases and J gave up 5 bases; unmatched junction bases: 2. CDR3 size: 13 residues. Germline V gene lookup returns CDR1 SGHTA and CDR2 FQGNSA. The protocol was immunoSEQ multiplex PCR, while the TCRdb copy is restricted to in-frame clones and leaves out a portion. The sample includes about 15,000 clones, about two thirds of them seen just once. This TCR came from a human donor with non-small cell lung cancer whose response to radiotherapy plus ipilimumab could not be evaluated. The chain recombines TRBV7-2 with TRBJ2-5; TRBD1 matches at 9 bases. Sequences were derived from peripheral blood, sampled from a patient treated with radiotherapy plus ipilimumab. The CDR3 is CASSSDRGETQYF. The CDR3 coding sequence is TGTGCCAGCAGCTCCGACAGGGGGGAGACCCAGTACTTC. The full variable domain, its missing parts supplied by reference TRBV7-2 and TRBJ2-5, is GAGVSQSPSNKVTEKGKDVELRCDPISGHTALYWYRQSLGQGLEFLIYFQGNSAPDKSGLPSDRFSAERTGGSVSTLTIQRTQQEDSAVYLCASSSDRGETQYFGPGTRLLVL.